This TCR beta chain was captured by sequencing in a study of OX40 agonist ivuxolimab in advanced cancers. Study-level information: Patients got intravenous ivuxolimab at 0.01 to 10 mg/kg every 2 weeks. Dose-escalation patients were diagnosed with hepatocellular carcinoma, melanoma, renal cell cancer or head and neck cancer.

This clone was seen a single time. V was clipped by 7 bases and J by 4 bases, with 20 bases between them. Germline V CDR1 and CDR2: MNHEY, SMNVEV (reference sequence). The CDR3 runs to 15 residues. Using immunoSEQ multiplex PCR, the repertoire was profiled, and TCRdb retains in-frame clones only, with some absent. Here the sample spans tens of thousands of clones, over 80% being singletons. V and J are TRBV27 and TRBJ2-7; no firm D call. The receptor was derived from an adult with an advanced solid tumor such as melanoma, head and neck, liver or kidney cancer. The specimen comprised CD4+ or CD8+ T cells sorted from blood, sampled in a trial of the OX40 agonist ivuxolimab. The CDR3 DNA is TGTGCCAGCACCTTGCCAGGCGATTCTCTGTACGAGCAGTACTTC. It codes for CASTLPGDSLYEQYF.